The rows below give T cell receptor beta chains drawn from one sample of a study of T-cell reconstitution after alpha-beta-depleted transplantation in children. MiXCR, applied by TCRdb to the PCR reads, yields one record per CDR3 protein. The repertoire consists of hundreds of thousands of distinct CDR3 sequences, with roughly 16% occurring once and the leading ten covering around 30%. The sample was PBMCs, mostly from graft donor cells, taken 360 days after TCRalphabeta/CD19-depleted stem cell transplant. These receptors came from a boy in the first two years of life who had a stem cell transplant for Wiskott-Aldrich syndrome, so the T cells may come from the graft donor. The CDR3 runs from the conserved cysteine through the conserved F or W. A D gene is named only where the DNA matches it firmly. Part of the rows lack a size; the others show once, few, many or a class for expanded clones.

size	V	J	D	CDR3	DNA
few	TRBV20-1	TRBJ2-3	NA	CSARDRGRTDTQYF	TGCAGTGCTAGAGACAGGGGTAGGACAGATACGCAGTATTTT
few	TRBV5-1	TRBJ1-1	TRBD1	CASSLGQGALGTEAFF	TGCGCCAGCAGCTTGGGACAGGGGGCTTTGGGGACTGAAGCTTTCTTT
NA	TRBV24-1	TRBJ2-3	NA	CATSDFRSPRDTQYF	TGTGCCACCAGTGATTTTAGAAGCCCTCGAGATACGCAGTATTTT
NA	TRBV7-6	TRBJ2-7	TRBD1	CASSLSTGAYYEQYF	TGTGCCAGCAGCTTATCGACAGGGGCTTACTACGAGCAGTACTTC
many	TRBV12-3/TRBV12-4	TRBJ2-1	NA	CASRGSGNEQFF	TGTGCCAGCAGGGGCTCTGGAAATGAGCAGTTCTTC
NA	TRBV20-1	TRBJ2-3	NA	CSARYPLHKGTQYF	TGCAGTGCTAGGTACCCGCTGCACAAGGGCACGCAGTATTTT
few	TRBV6-5	TRBJ1-5	NA	CASSSGDNQPQHF	TGTGCCAGCAGTTCAGGGGACAATCAGCCCCAGCATTTT
few	TRBV5-1	TRBJ2-1	TRBD2	CASRGLAGVIEQFF	TGCGCCAGCAGGGGGCTAGCGGGAGTTATTGAGCAGTTCTTC
NA	TRBV6-1	TRBJ2-3	TRBD2	CASRDFGLAGDTQYF	TGTGCCAGCAGGGACTTCGGACTAGCGGGAGATACGCAGTATTTT
NA	TRBV20-1	TRBJ2-7	TRBD1	CSAREPDRPFDGF	TGCAGTGCTAGAGAACCGGACAGGCCCTTTGATGGGTTC
few	TRBV5-5	TRBJ2-7	TRBD1	CASSLIRDRGYEQYF	TGTGCCAGCAGCTTAATCCGGGACAGGGGCTACGAGCAGTACTTC
NA	TRBV4-3	TRBJ2-2	NA	CASSQAVGGPSANTGELFF	TGCGCCAGCAGCCAAGCTGTTGGAGGGCCCTCCGCGAACACCGGGGAGCTGTTTTTT
few	TRBV20-1	TRBJ2-7	TRBD2	CSASRGGANEQYF	TGCAGTGCTAGTCGGGGGGGGGCAAACGAGCAGTACTTC
few	TRBV27	TRBJ2-2	NA	CASKGILDYPAGELFF	TGTGCCAGTAAGGGGATCTTGGACTACCCCGCCGGGGAGCTGTTTTTT
few	TRBV29-1	TRBJ2-7	NA	CSVAGTTYEQYF	TGCAGCGTCGCCGGGACCACCTACGAGCAGTACTTC
NA	TRBV4-3	TRBJ2-1	TRBD2	CASSQPGRDNEQFF	TGCGCCAGCAGCCAACCAGGGAGGGACAATGAGCAGTTCTTC
NA	TRBV12-3/TRBV12-4	TRBJ1-2	NA	CASSFKLRYGYTF	TGTGCCAGCAGTTTCAAGTTACGGTATGGCTACACCTTC
few	TRBV20-1	TRBJ2-1	TRBD2	CSARKAGGPPGRHEQFF	TGCAGTGCTAGAAAAGCGGGAGGGCCCCCGGGCCGGCATGAGCAGTTCTTC
few	TRBV20-1	TRBJ2-2	NA	CSARRNSGGPGELFF	TGCAGTGCTCGACGTAATAGTGGGGGGCCCGGGGAGCTGTTTTTT
few	TRBV18	TRBJ2-4	TRBD2	CASSPLPSGLGKNIQYF	TGTGCCAGCTCACCACTCCCTAGCGGCCTGGGCAAAAACATTCAGTACTTC
few	TRBV2	TRBJ2-1	NA	CASGSDEQFF	TGTGCCAGCGGCTCCGATGAGCAGTTCTTC
few	TRBV20-1	TRBJ2-7	NA	CSARALDSSDYEQYF	TGCAGTGCTAGAGCCTTAGACAGTAGCGACTACGAGCAGTACTTC
few	TRBV4-1	TRBJ2-1	NA	CASSQGHRVERNEQFF	TGCGCCAGCAGCCAAGGTCACCGGGTGGAGCGCAATGAGCAGTTCTTC
few	TRBV4-1	TRBJ2-7	TRBD1	CASSPLGQGGYEQYF	TGCGCCAGCAGCCCCCTAGGACAGGGAGGCTACGAGCAGTACTTC
NA	TRBV19	TRBJ1-5	TRBD1	CASSIDQGEGQPQHF	TGTGCCAGTAGTATAGATCAGGGGGAAGGTCAGCCCCAGCATTTT
few	TRBV4-1	TRBJ2-1	NA	CASSQYPPGQQFF	TGCGCCAGCAGCCAATACCCGCCGGGGCAGCAGTTCTTC
many	TRBV12-3/TRBV12-4	TRBJ1-1	NA	CASSLERYEAFF	TGTGCCAGCAGTCTCGAGAGATATGAAGCTTTCTTT
NA	TRBV7-8	TRBJ2-7	NA	CASSLEWGPYEQYF	TGTGCCAGCAGCTTAGAGTGGGGTCCCTACGAGCAGTACTTC
NA	TRBV20-1	TRBJ2-7	TRBD1	CSARQGFPSYEQYF	TGCAGTGCGAGACAGGGTTTCCCCTCCTACGAGCAGTACTTC
NA	TRBV6-5	TRBJ2-7	NA	CASNRGWLALHEQYF	TGTGCCAGCAATCGTGGGTGGCTAGCTTTACACGAGCAGTACTTC
few	TRBV15	TRBJ2-5	NA	CATSSLGRGPETQYF	TGTGCCACCAGCAGTCTCGGCCGGGGGCCAGAGACCCAGTACTTC
few	TRBV20-1	TRBJ2-5	NA	CSARDRRKAQETQYF	TGCAGTGCTAGAGATCGTCGGAAGGCCCAAGAGACCCAGTACTTC
NA	TRBV7-2	TRBJ2-1	TRBD1	CASSLLGQGFYEQFF	TGTGCCAGCAGCTTACTGGGACAGGGGTTCTACGAGCAGTTCTTC
NA	TRBV10-3	TRBJ2-7	TRBD1	CAISNQGDEQYF	TGTGCCATCAGTAACCAGGGGGACGAGCAGTACTTC
few	TRBV3-1	TRBJ2-3	TRBD2	CASLGTTLYF	TGTGCCAGCCTCGGGACTACACTGTATTTT
few	TRBV5-1	TRBJ2-1	TRBD2	CASSFGSGGSYNEQFF	TGCGCCAGCAGCTTCGGTAGCGGGGGGAGCTACAATGAGCAGTTCTTC
few	TRBV18	TRBJ2-7	NA	CASSPEGTHEQYF	TGTGCCAGCTCACCAGAAGGGACCCACGAGCAGTACTTC
NA	TRBV28	TRBJ2-2	TRBD1	CASSWDSPLTGELFF	TGTGCCAGCAGTTGGGACAGTCCCCTCACCGGGGAGCTGTTTTTT
NA	TRBV5-6	TRBJ2-4	NA	CASSLGLTSLSIQYF	TGTGCCAGCAGCTTGGGTTTGACTAGTTTGAGCATTCAGTACTTC
few	TRBV5-1	TRBJ2-3	NA	CASSLEWTDTDTQYF	TGCGCCAGCAGCTTGGAGTGGACAGACACAGATACGCAGTATTTT
few	TRBV7-2	TRBJ2-5	TRBD1	CASRKTGDLETQYF	TGTGCCAGCAGAAAGACAGGGGACCTCGAGACCCAGTACTTC
once	TRBV5-1	TRBJ2-7	TRBD2	CASSMAGAGLSYEQHF	TGCGCCAGCAGTATGGCGGGAGCGGGGCTATCCTACGAGCAGCACTTC
few	TRBV18	TRBJ1-1	NA	CASSHGGRTEAFF	TGTGCCAGCTCACACGGGGGGCGCACTGAAGCTTTCTTT
few	TRBV6-4	TRBJ2-1	NA	CASSDFPHNEQFF	TGTGCCAGCAGTGATTTCCCCCACAATGAGCAGTTCTTC
NA	TRBV7-2	TRBJ1-5	NA	CASSLAAGSQPQHF	TGTGCCAGCAGCTTAGCGGCAGGGAGTCAGCCCCAGCATTTT
few	TRBV12-3/TRBV12-4	TRBJ1-3	NA	CASRQGRSGNTIYF	TGTGCCAGCAGACAGGGAAGGTCTGGAAACACCATATATTTT
NA	TRBV27	TRBJ1-2	NA	CASSSLGYQREGYTF	TGTGCCAGCAGTTCCCTTGGGTATCAGAGGGAGGGCTACACCTTC
few	TRBV5-1	TRBJ2-2	NA	CASSLALAGELFF	TGCGCCAGCAGCTTGGCCCTCGCCGGGGAGCTGTTTTTT
NA	TRBV7-6	TRBJ2-2	NA	CASSPQAIYTGELFF	TGTGCCAGCAGCCCCCAGGCAATTTACACCGGGGAGCTGTTTTTT
NA	TRBV6-5	TRBJ2-1	TRBD2	CASSYGGLAGSYNEQFF	TGTGCCAGCAGTTACGGGGGACTAGCGGGATCCTACAATGAGCAGTTCTTC
NA	TRBV29-1	TRBJ2-2	NA	CSVRRQNTGELFF	TGCAGCGTCCGGCGACAGAACACCGGGGAGCTGTTTTTT